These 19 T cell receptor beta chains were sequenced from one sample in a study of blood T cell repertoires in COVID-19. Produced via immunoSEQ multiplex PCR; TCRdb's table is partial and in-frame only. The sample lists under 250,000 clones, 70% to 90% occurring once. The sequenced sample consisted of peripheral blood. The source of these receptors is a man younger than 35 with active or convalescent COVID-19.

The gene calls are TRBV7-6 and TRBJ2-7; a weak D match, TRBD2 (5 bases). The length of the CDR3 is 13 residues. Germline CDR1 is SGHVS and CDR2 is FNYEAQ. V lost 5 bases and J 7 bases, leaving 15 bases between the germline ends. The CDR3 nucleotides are TGTGCCAGCAGCCGGGGTCATGGGAATGAGCAGTACTTC. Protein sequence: CASSRGHGNEQYF.

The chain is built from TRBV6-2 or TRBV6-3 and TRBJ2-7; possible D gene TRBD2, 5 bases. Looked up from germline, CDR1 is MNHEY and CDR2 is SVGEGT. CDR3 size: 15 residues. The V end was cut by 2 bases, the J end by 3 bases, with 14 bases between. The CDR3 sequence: CASSYESGLIYEQYF. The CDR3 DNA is TGTGCCAGCAGTTACGAGAGTGGACTGATCTACGAGCAGTACTTC.

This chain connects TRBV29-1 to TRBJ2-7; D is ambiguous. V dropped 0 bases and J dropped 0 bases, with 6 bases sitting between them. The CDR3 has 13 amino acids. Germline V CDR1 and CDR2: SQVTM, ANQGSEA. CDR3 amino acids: CSVEDAVSYEQYF. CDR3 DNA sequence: TGCAGCGTTGAAGATGCAGTCTCCTACGAGCAGTACTTC.

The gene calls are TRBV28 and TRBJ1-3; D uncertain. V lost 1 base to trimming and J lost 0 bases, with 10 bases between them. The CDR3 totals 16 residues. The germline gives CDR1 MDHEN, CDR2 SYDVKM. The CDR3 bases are TGTGCCAGCAGTTTATATCCGGTCATCTCTGGAAACACCATATATTTT. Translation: CASSLYPVISGNTIYF.

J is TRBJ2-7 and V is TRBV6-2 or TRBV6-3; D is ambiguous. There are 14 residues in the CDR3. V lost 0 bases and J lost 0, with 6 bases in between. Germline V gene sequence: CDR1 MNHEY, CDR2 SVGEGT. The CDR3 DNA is TGTGCCAGCAGTTACTCGAGACTCTCCTACGAGCAGTACTTC. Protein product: CASSYSRLSYEQYF.

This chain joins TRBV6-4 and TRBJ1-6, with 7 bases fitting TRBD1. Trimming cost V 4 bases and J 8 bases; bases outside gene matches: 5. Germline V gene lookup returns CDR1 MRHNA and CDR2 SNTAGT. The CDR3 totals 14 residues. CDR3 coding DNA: TGTGCCAGCAGTGGGGGACAGCCTTATTCACCCCTCCACTTT. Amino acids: CASSGGQPYSPLHF.

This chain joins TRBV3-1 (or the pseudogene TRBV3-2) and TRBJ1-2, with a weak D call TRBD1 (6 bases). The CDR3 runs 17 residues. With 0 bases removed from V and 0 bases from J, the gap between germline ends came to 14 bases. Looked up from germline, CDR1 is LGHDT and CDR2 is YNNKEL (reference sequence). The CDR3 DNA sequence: TGTGCCAGCAGCCAAGATGTGGGGGGGGCGACTAACTATGGCTACACCTTC. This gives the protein CASSQDVGGATNYGYTF.

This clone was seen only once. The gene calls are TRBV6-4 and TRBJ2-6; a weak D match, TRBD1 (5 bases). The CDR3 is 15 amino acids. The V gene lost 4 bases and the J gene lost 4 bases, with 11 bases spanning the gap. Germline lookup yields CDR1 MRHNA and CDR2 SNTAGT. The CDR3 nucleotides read TGTGCCAGCAGTGCCAGGGATACAGGGGCCAACGTCCTGACTTTC. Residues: CASSARDTGANVLTF.

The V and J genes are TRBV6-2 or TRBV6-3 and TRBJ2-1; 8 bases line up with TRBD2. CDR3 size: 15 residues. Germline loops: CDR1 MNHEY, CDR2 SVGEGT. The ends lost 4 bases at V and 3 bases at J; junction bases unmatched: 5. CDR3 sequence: CASSSGLADYNEQFF. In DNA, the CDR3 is TGTGCCAGCAGTTCCGGACTAGCAGACTACAATGAGCAGTTCTTC.

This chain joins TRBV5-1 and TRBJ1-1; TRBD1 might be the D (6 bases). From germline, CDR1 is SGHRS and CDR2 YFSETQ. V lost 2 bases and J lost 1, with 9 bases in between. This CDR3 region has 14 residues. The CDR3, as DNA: TGCGCCAGCAGCTTACAGGGTGCGAACACTGAAGCTTTCTTT. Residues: CASSLQGANTEAFF.

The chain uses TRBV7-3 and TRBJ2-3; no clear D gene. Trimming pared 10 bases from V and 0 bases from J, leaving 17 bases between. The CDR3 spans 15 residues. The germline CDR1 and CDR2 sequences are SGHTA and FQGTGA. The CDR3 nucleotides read TGTGCCACCCTCCCTCTGGGCGTTAGCACAGATACGCAGTATTTT. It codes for CATLPLGVSTDTQYF.

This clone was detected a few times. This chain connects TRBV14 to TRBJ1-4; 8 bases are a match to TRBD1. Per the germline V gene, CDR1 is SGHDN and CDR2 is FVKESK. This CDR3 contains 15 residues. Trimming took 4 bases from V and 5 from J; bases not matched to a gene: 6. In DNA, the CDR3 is TGTGCCAGCAGCCTTTGGACAGGGCTGAATGAAAAACTGTTTTTT. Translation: CASSLWTGLNEKLFF.

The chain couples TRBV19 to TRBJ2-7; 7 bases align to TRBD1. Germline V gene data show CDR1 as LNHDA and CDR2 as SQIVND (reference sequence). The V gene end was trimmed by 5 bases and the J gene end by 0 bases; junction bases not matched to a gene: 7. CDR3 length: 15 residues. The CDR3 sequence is CASSPRQGSSYEQYF. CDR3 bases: TGTGCCAGTAGTCCAAGACAGGGATCCTCCTACGAGCAGTACTTC.

CDR3 in DNA: TGTGCCAGCAGCCAGGGGGCGCGGGGCACTGAAGCTTTCTTT. Translated: CASSQGARGTEAFF. This chain joins TRBV5-6 and TRBJ1-1; TRBD1 agrees at 8 bases. J lost 4 bases, V lost 4 bases, and 6 bases had no gene match. Per the germline V gene, CDR1 is SGHDT and CDR2 is YYEEEE. The CDR3 is 14 amino acids.

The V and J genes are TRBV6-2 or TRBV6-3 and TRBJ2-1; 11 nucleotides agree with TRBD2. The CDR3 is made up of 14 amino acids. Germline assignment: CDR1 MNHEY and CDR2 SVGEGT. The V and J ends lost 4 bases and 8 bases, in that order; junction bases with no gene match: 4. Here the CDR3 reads CASSLTSGSHEQFF. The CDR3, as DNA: TGTGCCAGCAGTTTAACTAGCGGGAGTCATGAGCAGTTCTTC.

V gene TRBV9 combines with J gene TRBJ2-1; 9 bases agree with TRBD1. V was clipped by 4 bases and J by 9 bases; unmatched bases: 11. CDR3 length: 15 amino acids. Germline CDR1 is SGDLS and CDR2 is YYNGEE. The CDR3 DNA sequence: TGTGCCAGCAGCCTGAGGGGACAGGGAGCCGGTGAGCAGTTCTTC. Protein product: CASSLRGQGAGEQFF.

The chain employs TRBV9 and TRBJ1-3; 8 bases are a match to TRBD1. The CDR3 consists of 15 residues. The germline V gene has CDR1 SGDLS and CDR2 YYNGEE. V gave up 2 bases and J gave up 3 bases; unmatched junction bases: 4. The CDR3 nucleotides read TGTGCCAGCAGCGTCGGAGGACAGGGTGGAAACACCATATATTTT. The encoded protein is CASSVGGQGGNTIYF.

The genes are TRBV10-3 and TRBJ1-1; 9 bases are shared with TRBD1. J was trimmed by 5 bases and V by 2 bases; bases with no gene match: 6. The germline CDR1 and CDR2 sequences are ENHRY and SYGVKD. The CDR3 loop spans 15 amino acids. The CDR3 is CAISEKGQGVTEAFF. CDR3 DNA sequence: TGTGCCATCAGTGAGAAGGGACAGGGAGTTACTGAAGCTTTCTTT.

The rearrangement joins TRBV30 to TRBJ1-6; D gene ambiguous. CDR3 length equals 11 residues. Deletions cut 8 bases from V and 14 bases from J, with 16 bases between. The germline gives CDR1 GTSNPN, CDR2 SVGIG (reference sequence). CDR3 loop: CAPVGRTALHF. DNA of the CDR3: TGTGCCCCAGTTGGGAGAACGGCCCTCCACTTT.